The rows below give T cell receptor beta chains drawn from one sample of a study of cytomegalovirus exposure and HLA in healthy donors. Profiled with immunoSEQ multiplex PCR; TCRdb holds only in-frame clones, not every one. Here the sample spans 180,000 or so clones, 60% to 80% being singletons. The sample was PBMCs. The receptors were gathered from a female donor in good health and CMV-seronegative. CDR3s include the opening cysteine and the closing phenylalanine or tryptophan.

j_call: TRBJ1-1; v_call: TRBV7-9; cdr3_aa: CASSLSLTPNTEAFF
j_call: TRBJ2-7; v_call: TRBV7-9; cdr3_aa: CASSLTSGGDTYEQYF
j_call: TRBJ1-5; v_call: TRBV5-3; cdr3_aa: CARSFCGQPQHF
j_call: TRBJ2-1; v_call: TRBV2; cdr3_aa: CASKSRQGTDEQFF
j_call: TRBJ1-5; v_call: TRBV7-9; cdr3_aa: CASSRDRDSGAQHF
j_call: TRBJ1-1; v_call: TRBV7-8; cdr3_aa: CASSGYSDSFTEAFF
j_call: TRBJ2-7; v_call: TRBV5-5; cdr3_aa: CASSLGGSSYEQYF
j_call: TRBJ2-1; v_call: TRBV28; cdr3_aa: CASSSPSSYNEQFF
j_call: TRBJ1-5; v_call: TRBV19; cdr3_aa: CASSIGVRRDQPQHF
j_call: TRBJ2-3; v_call: TRBV6-4; cdr3_aa: CASSDGTSADTQYF
j_call: TRBJ2-1; v_call: TRBV18; cdr3_aa: CASSPKTSSYNEQFF
j_call: TRBJ2-2; v_call: TRBV9; cdr3_aa: CASSVLGGTGELFF
j_call: TRBJ2-5; v_call: TRBV28; cdr3_aa: CASSLWLREQTQYF
j_call: TRBJ2-5; v_call: TRBV18; cdr3_aa: CASSPQQGRETQYF
j_call: TRBJ1-6; v_call: TRBV27; cdr3_aa: CASSLFGGPGSSYNSPLHF
j_call: TRBJ1-1; v_call: TRBV9; cdr3_aa: CASSVEAGWDTEAFF
j_call: TRBJ2-3; v_call: TRBV6-1; cdr3_aa: CASSVGGTTDTQYF